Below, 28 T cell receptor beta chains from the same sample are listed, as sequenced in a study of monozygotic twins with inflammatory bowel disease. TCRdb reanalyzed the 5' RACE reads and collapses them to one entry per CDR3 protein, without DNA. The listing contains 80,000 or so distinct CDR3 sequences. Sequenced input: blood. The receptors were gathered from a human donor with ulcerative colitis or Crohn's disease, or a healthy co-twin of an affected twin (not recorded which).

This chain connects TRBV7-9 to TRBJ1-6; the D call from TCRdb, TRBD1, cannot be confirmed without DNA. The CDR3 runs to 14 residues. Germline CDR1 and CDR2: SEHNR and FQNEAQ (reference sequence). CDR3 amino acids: CASSSGTTNSPLHF.

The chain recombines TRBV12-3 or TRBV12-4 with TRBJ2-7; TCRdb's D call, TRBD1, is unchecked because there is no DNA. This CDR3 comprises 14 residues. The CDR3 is CASSFGDRVYEQYF.

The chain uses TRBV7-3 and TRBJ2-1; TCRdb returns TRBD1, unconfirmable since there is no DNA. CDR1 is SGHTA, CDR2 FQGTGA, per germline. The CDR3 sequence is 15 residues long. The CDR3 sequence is CASSPPGIPNNEQFF.

The CDR3 reads CSTPGQGLNEQYF. This sequence joins TRBV20-1 and TRBJ2-7; the TCRdb D gene call, TRBD1, has no DNA to confirm it. This CDR3 contains 13 residues. Germline values: CDR1 DFQATT, CDR2 SNEGSKA (reference sequence).

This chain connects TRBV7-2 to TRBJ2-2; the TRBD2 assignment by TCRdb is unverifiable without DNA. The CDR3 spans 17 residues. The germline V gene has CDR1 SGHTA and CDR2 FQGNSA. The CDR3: CASRTLRSGGAPGELFF.

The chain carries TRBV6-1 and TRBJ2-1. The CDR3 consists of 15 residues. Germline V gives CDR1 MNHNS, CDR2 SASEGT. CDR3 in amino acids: CASSDDGGSYNEQFF.

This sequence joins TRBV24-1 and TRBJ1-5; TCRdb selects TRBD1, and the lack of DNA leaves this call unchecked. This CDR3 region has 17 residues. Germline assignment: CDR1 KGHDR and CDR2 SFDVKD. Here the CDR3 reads CATSDFIGLSFNQPQHF.

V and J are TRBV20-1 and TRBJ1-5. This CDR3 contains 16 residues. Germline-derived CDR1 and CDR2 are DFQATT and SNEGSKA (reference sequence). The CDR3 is CSAIGPGTAGTQPQHF.

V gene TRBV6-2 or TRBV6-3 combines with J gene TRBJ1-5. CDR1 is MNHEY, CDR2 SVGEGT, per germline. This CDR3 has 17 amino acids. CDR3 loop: CASSPDRDGRDFQPQHF.

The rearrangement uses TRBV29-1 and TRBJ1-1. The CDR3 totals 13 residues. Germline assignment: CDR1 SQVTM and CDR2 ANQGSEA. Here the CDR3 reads CSVVFDRNTEAFF.

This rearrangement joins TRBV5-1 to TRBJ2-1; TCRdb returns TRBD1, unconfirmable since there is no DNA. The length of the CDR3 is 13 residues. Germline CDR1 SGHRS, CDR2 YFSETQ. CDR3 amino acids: CASSLQGYNEQFF.

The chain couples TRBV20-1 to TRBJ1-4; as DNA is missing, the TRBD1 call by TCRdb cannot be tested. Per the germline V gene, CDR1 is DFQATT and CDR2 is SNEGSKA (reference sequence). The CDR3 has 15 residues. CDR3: CSAEDRATTNEKLFF.

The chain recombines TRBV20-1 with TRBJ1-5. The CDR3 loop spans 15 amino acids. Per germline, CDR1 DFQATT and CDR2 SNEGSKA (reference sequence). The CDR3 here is CSAKKAGFSNQPQHF.

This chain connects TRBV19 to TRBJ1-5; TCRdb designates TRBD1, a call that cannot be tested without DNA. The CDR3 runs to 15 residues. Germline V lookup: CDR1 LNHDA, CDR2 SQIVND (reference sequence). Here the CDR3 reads CASSPGGVGNQPQHF.

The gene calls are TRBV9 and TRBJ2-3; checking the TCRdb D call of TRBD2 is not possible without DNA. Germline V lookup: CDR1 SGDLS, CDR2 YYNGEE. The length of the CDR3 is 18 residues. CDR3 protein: CASSVGGLASQTTDTQYF.

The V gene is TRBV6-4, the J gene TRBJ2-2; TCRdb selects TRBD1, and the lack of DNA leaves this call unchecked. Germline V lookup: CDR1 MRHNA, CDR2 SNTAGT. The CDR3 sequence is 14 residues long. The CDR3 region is CASSGGGDTGELFF.

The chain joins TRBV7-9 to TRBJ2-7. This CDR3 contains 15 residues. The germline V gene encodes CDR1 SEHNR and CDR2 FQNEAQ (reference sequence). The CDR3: CASSSTGKRPYEQYF.

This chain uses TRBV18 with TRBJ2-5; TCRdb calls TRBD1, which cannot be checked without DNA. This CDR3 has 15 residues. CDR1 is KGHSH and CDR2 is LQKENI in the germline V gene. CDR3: CASSPPDTGKETQYF.

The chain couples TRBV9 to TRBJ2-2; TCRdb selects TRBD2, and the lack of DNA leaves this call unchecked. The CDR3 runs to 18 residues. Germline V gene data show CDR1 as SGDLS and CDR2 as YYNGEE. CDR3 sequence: CASSIHSSSGGRPGELFF.

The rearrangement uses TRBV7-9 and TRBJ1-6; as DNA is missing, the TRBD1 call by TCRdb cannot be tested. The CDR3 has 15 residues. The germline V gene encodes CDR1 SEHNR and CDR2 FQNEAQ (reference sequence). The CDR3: CASSPGDRGHSPLHF.

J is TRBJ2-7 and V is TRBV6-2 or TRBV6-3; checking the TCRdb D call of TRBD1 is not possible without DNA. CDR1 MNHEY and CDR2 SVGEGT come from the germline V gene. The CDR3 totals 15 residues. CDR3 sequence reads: CASSSYQGASNEQYF.

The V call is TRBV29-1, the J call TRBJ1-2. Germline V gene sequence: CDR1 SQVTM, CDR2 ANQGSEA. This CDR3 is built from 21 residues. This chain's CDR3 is CSVQDLKPYRVSQYLNYGYTF.

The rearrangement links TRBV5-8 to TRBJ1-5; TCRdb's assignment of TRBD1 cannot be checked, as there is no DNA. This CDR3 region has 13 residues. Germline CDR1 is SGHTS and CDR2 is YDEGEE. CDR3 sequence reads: CASSRDRAQPQHF.

The chain's CDR3 is CKPAGGQETQYF. The V gene is TRBV20-1, the J gene TRBJ2-5; TCRdb's D call of TRBD2 is untestable without DNA. CDR1 DFQATT and CDR2 SNEGSKA come from the germline V gene (reference sequence). This CDR3 has 12 amino acids.

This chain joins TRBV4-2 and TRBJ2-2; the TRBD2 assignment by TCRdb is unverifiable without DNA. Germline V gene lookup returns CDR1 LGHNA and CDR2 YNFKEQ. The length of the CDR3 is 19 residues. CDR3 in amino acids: CASSQVSSGGGPNTGELFF.

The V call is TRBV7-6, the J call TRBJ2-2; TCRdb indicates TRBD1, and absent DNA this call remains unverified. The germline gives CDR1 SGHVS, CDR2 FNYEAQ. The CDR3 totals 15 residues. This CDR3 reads CASSFEGQGSGELFF.

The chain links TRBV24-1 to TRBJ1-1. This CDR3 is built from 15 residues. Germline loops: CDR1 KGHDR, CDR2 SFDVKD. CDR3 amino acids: CATSDSTSSGFEAFF.

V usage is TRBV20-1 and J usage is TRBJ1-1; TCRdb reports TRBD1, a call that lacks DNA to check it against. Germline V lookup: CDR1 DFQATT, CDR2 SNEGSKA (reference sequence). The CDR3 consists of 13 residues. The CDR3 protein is CSAGGGANTEAFF.